The 12 T cell receptor beta chains below come from one sample, sequenced in a study of cytomegalovirus exposure and HLA in healthy donors. The PCR contained 60 Vbeta and 13 Jbeta primers. The protocol was immunoSEQ multiplex PCR, while the TCRdb copy is restricted to in-frame clones and leaves out a portion. The sample holds roughly 100,000 clones, under 80% seen once. The sequenced sample was PBMCs. All receptors derive from a man in his forties in good health and CMV-seropositive.

The chain is built from TRBV5-1 and TRBJ2-5; 8 nucleotides agree with TRBD2. Looked up from germline, CDR1 is SGHRS and CDR2 is YFSETQ. V shed 2 bases, J shed 4 bases, and the junction held 4 bases outside the gene matches. The CDR3 is 14 residues long. CDR3 amino acids: CASSLSGGGETQYF. CDR3 in DNA: TGCGCCAGCAGCTTAAGCGGGGGAGGAGAGACCCAGTACTTC.

The chain employs TRBV4-1 and TRBJ1-1; D is undetermined. In germline, CDR1 is MGHRA, CDR2 YSYEKL. V was pared by 6 bases and J by 2 bases, with 13 bases between. CDR3 length: 14 amino acids. The CDR3, as DNA: TGCGCCAGCAGGCAGATCTCCGCTAACACTGAAGCTTTCTTT. This sequence encodes CASRQISANTEAFF.

This rearrangement joins TRBV6-1 to TRBJ2-7, with D possibly being TRBD1 (6 bases). The CDR3 totals 14 residues. The germline V and J ends were trimmed by 5 bases and 2 bases, with 13 bases remaining between them. Germline CDR1 MNHNS, CDR2 SASEGT. The CDR3 protein is CASSIMTGTYEQYF. The CDR3, as DNA: TGTGCCAGCAGTATAATGACAGGAACCTACGAGCAGTACTTC.

This chain joins TRBV28 and TRBJ2-3, with 7 bases lining up with TRBD2. Germline V gene data show CDR1 as MDHEN and CDR2 as SYDVKM. V trimming: 10 bases; J trimming: 4 bases; junction bases outside the gene matches: 11. The CDR3 length is 14 residues. The chain's CDR3 is CATLRGGGADTQYF. CDR3 sequence (DNA): TGTGCCACTTTGAGGGGTGGGGGGGCAGATACGCAGTATTTT.

The rearrangement uses TRBV5-6 and TRBJ2-7; no reliable D call. Trimming shortened V by 2 bases and J by 2 bases, and 11 bases separated the two germline ends. The germline gives CDR1 SGHDT, CDR2 YYEEEE. The CDR3 totals 14 residues. The DNA for the CDR3 is TGTGCCAGCAGCTTCAATGACAAAACCTACGAGCAGTACTTC. Protein product: CASSFNDKTYEQYF.

V usage is TRBV19 and J usage is TRBJ2-6; no clear D gene. There are 15 residues in the CDR3. Deletions cut 1 base from V and 0 bases from J, with 4 bases between. Germline-derived CDR1 and CDR2 are LNHDA and SQIVND (reference sequence). The CDR3 loop reads CASSIAHSGANVLTF. The CDR3, as DNA: TGTGCCAGTAGTATAGCCCACTCTGGGGCCAACGTCCTGACTTTC.

This chain uses TRBV5-3 with TRBJ2-1; TRBD2 aligns across 7 bases. TRBV5-3 is an open reading frame, and its role is uncertain. V lost 0 bases and J lost 6; bases outside the gene matches: 12. There are 17 residues in the CDR3. DNA of the CDR3: TGTGCCAGAAGCTTGGACCAACTAGCGTATGGGTTCAATGAGCAGTTCTTC. This gives the protein CARSLDQLAYGFNEQFF.

The V call is TRBV14, the J call TRBJ1-4; 7 bases line up with TRBD1. Germline CDR1 reads SGHDN; CDR2 reads FVKESK. There are 15 residues in the CDR3. The ends lost 4 bases at V and 4 bases at J; junction bases unmatched: 6. Here the CDR3 DNA reads TGTGCCAGCAGCCTTTGGACAGGCCTTAATGAAAAACTGTTTTTT. It codes for CASSLWTGLNEKLFF.

This chain uses TRBV18 with TRBJ2-2; no definite D call. V shed 3 bases and J shed 0 bases, with 8 bases lying between them. Germline lookup yields CDR1 KGHSH and CDR2 LQKENI. The CDR3 totals 15 residues. Here the CDR3 reads CASSPAGTNTGELFF. The CDR3 nucleotides read TGTGCCAGCTCACCTGCAGGCACGAACACCGGGGAGCTGTTTTTT.

The chain joins TRBV2 to TRBJ1-1; D is uncertain. The V and J ends lost 4 bases and 9 bases respectively, with 12 bases between them. Germline CDR1 is SNHLY and CDR2 is FYNNEI. There are 12 residues in the CDR3. CDR3 bases: TGTGCCAGCAGTGGACATAGCGAAAAAGCTTTCTTT. Its translation is CASSGHSEKAFF.

V usage is TRBV7-9 and J usage is TRBJ1-4; D perhaps matches TRBD1 (5 bases). The germline gives CDR1 SEHNR, CDR2 FQNEAQ (reference sequence). Trimming took 5 bases from V and 8 from J, leaving 18 bases between them. There are 15 residues in the CDR3. CDR3: CASSPTLRGGEKLFF. The CDR3 DNA sequence: TGTGCCAGCAGCCCAACCCTAAGGGGAGGGGAAAAACTGTTTTTT.

The CDR3, as DNA: TGTGCCAGTAGTATCCAGGGCGCGAACACTGAAGCTTTCTTT. Protein: CASSIQGANTEAFF. V is TRBV19 and J is TRBJ1-1; maybe TRBD1 (5 bases). V lost 3 bases and J lost 1, with 9 bases in between. Germline CDR1 and CDR2: LNHDA and SQIVND (reference sequence). The CDR3 has 14 residues.